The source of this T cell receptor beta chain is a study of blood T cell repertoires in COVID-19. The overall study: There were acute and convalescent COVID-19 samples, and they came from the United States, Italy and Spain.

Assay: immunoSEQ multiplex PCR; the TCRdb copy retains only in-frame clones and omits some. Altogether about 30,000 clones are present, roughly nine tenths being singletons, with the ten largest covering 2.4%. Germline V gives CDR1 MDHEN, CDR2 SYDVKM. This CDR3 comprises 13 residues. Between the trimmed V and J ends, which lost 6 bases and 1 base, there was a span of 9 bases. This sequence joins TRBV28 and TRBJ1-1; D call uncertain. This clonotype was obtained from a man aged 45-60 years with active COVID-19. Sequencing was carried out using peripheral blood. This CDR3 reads CASSRTENTEAFF. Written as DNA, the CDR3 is TGTGCCAGCAGCAGAACAGAGAACACTGAAGCTTTCTTT.